This is a list of T cell receptor beta chains from one sample in a study of blood T cell repertoires in COVID-19. Produced via immunoSEQ multiplex PCR; TCRdb's table is partial and in-frame only. This table has about 130,000 clones, 81% appearing once. The sequencing sample was made of peripheral blood. The receptors derive from a man aged 25 to 40 with COVID-19, enrolled during active disease. Each CDR3 is given with its conserved first and last residue. Each record gives: CDR3 length, clone size, D gene, J gene, V gene, CDR3 protein, CDR3 DNA. The D gene is left open where the match is weak. Only part of the rows carry a size: once, few, many, or a class if the clone is expanded.

16	-	TRBD1	TRBJ1-5	TRBV19	CASANRRDRVDQPQHF	TGTGCCAGCGCGAATCGCCGGGACAGGGTGGATCAGCCCCAGCATTTT
16	-	TRBD2	TRBJ2-5	TRBV7-3	CASSLNVAGAGETQYF	TGTGCCAGCAGCTTAAACGTAGCGGGGGCAGGAGAGACCCAGTACTTC
16	-	-	TRBJ2-2	TRBV28	CASSLYRGGGTGELFF	TGTGCCAGCAGTTTATATAGGGGAGGCGGGACCGGGGAGCTGTTTTTT
13	-	TRBD2	TRBJ2-1	TRBV19	CASSGTSVNEQFF	TGTGCCAGTAGTGGGACTAGCGTCAATGAGCAGTTCTTC
16	-	-	TRBJ2-1	TRBV7-2	CASSPQPGSSYNEQFF	TGTGCCAGCAGCCCTCAGCCGGGAAGCTCCTACAATGAGCAGTTCTTC
16	-	-	TRBJ2-2	TRBV9	CASSVGAGRSTGELFF	TGTGCCAGCAGCGTAGGGGCTGGGAGAAGTACCGGGGAGCTGTTTTTT
16	-	TRBD2	TRBJ2-7	TRBV27	CASSLDPGTSAYEQYF	TGTGCCAGCAGTTTAGACCCCGGGACTAGCGCCTACGAGCAGTACTTC
14	-	TRBD1	TRBJ2-3	TRBV5-1	CASSPGTGRNTQYF	TGCGCCAGCAGCCCCGGGACAGGGAGAAATACGCAGTATTTT
13	once	-	TRBJ1-2	TRBV11-3	CASSQGPNGGYTF	TGTGCCAGCAGCCAGGGCCCAAACGGGGGCTACACCTTC
15	-	TRBD1	TRBJ2-7	TRBV6-2/TRBV6-3	CASSYPPGQGYEQYF	TGTGCCAGCAGTTACCCCCCGGGACAGGGGTACGAGCAGTACTTC
15	-	-	TRBJ2-7	TRBV19	CASSIIGQHFYEQYF	TGTGCCAGTAGTATTATTGGGCAGCATTTCTACGAGCAGTACTTC
15	few	-	TRBJ1-6	TRBV6-5	CASSYSQGLNSPLHF	TGTGCCAGCAGTTACTCCCAGGGCTTAAATTCACCCCTCCACTTT
15	-	TRBD1	TRBJ1-4	TRBV7-9	CASSLKGQGYEKLFF	TGTGCCAGCAGCTTAAAGGGACAGGGATATGAAAAACTGTTTTTT
15	-	TRBD1	TRBJ1-1	TRBV30	CAWSAGQWGNTEAFF	TGTGCCTGGAGTGCGGGACAGTGGGGGAACACTGAAGCTTTCTTT
14	-	-	TRBJ2-5	TRBV6-5	CASSYSGRQETQYF	TGTGCCAGCAGTTACTCGGGCAGGCAAGAGACCCAGTACTTC
18	-	-	TRBJ1-6	TRBV7-2	CASRSAPGESSYNSPLHF	TGTGCCAGCAGGTCAGCCCCAGGGGAGAGCTCCTATAATTCACCCCTCCACTTT
14	-	TRBD1	TRBJ2-7	TRBV6-2/TRBV6-3	CASSIMGQDYEQYF	TGTGCCAGCAGCATCATGGGACAGGACTACGAGCAGTACTTC
14	once	-	TRBJ2-2	TRBV11-2	CASSPRTDTGELFF	TGTGCCAGCAGCCCGCGGACAGACACCGGGGAGCTGTTTTTT
14	-	-	TRBJ1-1	TRBV11-3	CASSLMRRNTEAFF	TGTGCCAGCAGCTTAATGCGGAGGAACACTGAAGCTTTCTTT
15	-	-	TRBJ2-1	TRBV6-5	CASRKARGPYNEQFF	TGTGCCAGCAGGAAGGCCAGGGGCCCCTACAATGAGCAGTTCTTC
13	-	-	TRBJ2-3	TRBV11-2	CASSLRQVDTQYF	TGTGCCAGCAGCTTACGTCAGGTAGATACGCAGTATTTT
14	-	-	TRBJ2-6	TRBV2	CASSGGAGANVLTF	TGTGCCAGCAGCGGAGGGGCGGGGGCCAACGTCCTGACTTTC
14	few	-	TRBJ2-7	TRBV27	CASRPNRDSYEQYF	TGTGCCAGCCGACCCAACAGGGATTCCTACGAGCAGTACTTC
13	-	-	TRBJ1-1	TRBV19	CASSARENTEAFF	TGTGCCAGTAGTGCTCGGGAGAACACTGAAGCTTTCTTT
15	-	TRBD1	TRBJ1-4	TRBV29-1	CSVSKGQGEDEKLFF	TGCAGCGTTAGTAAGGGACAGGGGGAGGATGAAAAACTGTTTTTT
16	-	TRBD2	TRBJ2-1	TRBV7-9	CASSLTSGTSYNEQFF	TGTGCCAGCAGCTTAACTTCCGGGACTAGCTACAATGAGCAGTTCTTC
16	once	-	TRBJ1-1	TRBV7-9	CASSPRLRHENTEAFF	TGTGCCAGCAGCCCCCGACTCCGTCACGAGAACACTGAAGCTTTCTTT
15	-	TRBD1	TRBJ1-1	TRBV9	CASSVGQGWGTEAFF	TGTGCCAGCAGCGTAGGACAGGGTTGGGGCACTGAAGCTTTCTTT
15	once	TRBD1	TRBJ1-1	TRBV9	CASSSWTGESTEAFF	TGTGCCAGCAGTTCCTGGACAGGGGAATCCACTGAAGCTTTCTTT
16	once	TRBD2	TRBJ2-1	TRBV30	CAWSVRKRGGHNEQFF	TGTGCCTGGAGTGTACGAAAACGGGGGGGCCACAATGAGCAGTTCTTC
15	-	-	TRBJ2-7	TRBV5-8	CASPGPWTHSYEQYF	TGTGCCAGCCCCGGGCCGTGGACACACTCCTACGAGCAGTACTTC
16	-	-	TRBJ2-1	TRBV2	CASSESGRVSYNEQFF	TGTGCCAGCAGTGAATCGGGCAGGGTCTCCTACAATGAGCAGTTCTTC
14	-	-	TRBJ2-7	TRBV19	CASSITDSSYEQYF	TGTGCCAGTAGTATTACCGACAGTTCCTACGAGCAGTACTTC
13	-	-	TRBJ2-3	TRBV14	CASSQEYTDTQYF	TGTGCCAGCAGCCAAGAATACACAGATACGCAGTATTTT
16	-	TRBD1	TRBJ1-2	TRBV28	CASSFLTGAPNYGYTF	TGTGCCAGCAGTTTCTTAACAGGGGCCCCGAACTATGGCTACACCTTC
17	-	TRBD2	TRBJ2-1	TRBV6-2/TRBV6-3	CASSYSISGLAGEEQFF	TGTGCCAGCAGTTACTCGATTTCGGGACTAGCGGGAGAAGAGCAGTTCTTC
16	-	TRBD1	TRBJ2-3	TRBV11-2	CASSLGRGQGTDTQYF	TGTGCCAGCAGCTTAGGAAGGGGGCAGGGCACAGATACGCAGTATTTT
13	-	TRBD2	TRBJ2-7	TRBV28	CASLGEGLHEQYF	TGTGCCAGCCTAGGGGAGGGGCTCCACGAGCAGTACTTC
15	-	TRBD2	TRBJ2-7	TRBV30	CAWSVYAGGVHEQYF	TGTGCCTGGAGTGTATATGCGGGAGGGGTCCACGAGCAGTACTTC
13	-	TRBD2	TRBJ2-5	TRBV30	CAYGLTSGETQYF	TGTGCTTACGGACTGACTAGCGGAGAGACCCAGTACTTC
13	-	TRBD1	TRBJ1-2	TRBV20-1	CSASYGQGYGYTF	TGCAGTGCTAGTTATGGACAGGGGTATGGCTACACCTTC
14	-	TRBD1	TRBJ1-5	TRBV6-5	CASRVGQGYQPQHF	TGTGCCAGCAGGGTGGGACAGGGATATCAGCCCCAGCATTTT
16	few	-	TRBJ1-3	TRBV23-1	CASSHLTVSPGNTIYF	TGCGCCAGCAGTCATCTGACAGTGAGTCCTGGAAACACCATATATTTT
17	-	TRBD2	TRBJ2-3	TRBV4-3	CASSQDPAGGRTDTQYF	TGCGCCAGCAGCCAAGATCCAGCGGGGGGCCGCACAGATACGCAGTATTTT
15	-	-	TRBJ1-1	TRBV6-5	CASSYGRSGNTEAFF	TGTGCCAGCAGTTACGGTCGGAGTGGGAACACTGAAGCTTTCTTT